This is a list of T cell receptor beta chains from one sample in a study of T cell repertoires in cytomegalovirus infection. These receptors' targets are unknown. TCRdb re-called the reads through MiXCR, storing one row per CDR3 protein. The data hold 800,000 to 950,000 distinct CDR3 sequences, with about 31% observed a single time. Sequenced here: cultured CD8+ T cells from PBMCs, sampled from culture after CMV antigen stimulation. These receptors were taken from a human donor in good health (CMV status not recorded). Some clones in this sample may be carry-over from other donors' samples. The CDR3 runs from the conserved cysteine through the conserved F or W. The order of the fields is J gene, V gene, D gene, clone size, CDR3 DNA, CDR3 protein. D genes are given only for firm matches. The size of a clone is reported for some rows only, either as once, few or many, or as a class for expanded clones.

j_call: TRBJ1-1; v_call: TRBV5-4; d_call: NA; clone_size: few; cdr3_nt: TGTGCCAGCAGCTTGTCGTCTGGAGGGAAGGAGAACACTGAAGCTTTCTTT; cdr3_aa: CASSLSSGGKENTEAFF
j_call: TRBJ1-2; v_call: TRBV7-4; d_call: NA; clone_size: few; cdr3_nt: TGTGCCAGCAGCCTCAACGGGTTAAACTATGGCTACACCTTC; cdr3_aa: CASSLNGLNYGYTF
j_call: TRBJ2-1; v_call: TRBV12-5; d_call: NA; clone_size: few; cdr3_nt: TGTGCTAGTGCCCAGACTTTTCCCAATGAGCAGTTCTTC; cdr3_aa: CASAQTFPNEQFF
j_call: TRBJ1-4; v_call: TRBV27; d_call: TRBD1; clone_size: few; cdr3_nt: TGTGCCAGCGGTCCCCAGGGGGCCATAGGAACTAATGAAAAACTGTTTTTT; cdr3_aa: CASGPQGAIGTNEKLFF
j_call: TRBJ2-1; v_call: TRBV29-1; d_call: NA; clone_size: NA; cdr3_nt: TGCAGCGATCGCCTATCCTACAATGAGCAGTTCTTC; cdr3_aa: CSDRLSYNEQFF
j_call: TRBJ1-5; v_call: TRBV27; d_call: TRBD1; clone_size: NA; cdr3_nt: TGTGCCAGCAGTTCTAAACCGGGACAGGTCAATCAGCCCCAGCATTTT; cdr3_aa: CASSSKPGQVNQPQHF
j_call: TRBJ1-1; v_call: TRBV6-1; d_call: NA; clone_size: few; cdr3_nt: TGTGCCAGCAGCACTTACAGCTACAGTGAAGCTTTCTTT; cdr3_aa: CASSTYSYSEAFF
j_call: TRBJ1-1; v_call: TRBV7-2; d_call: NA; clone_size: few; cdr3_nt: TGTGCCAGCAGCTTAAGGGAGCATGAAGCTTTCTTT; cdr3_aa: CASSLREHEAFF
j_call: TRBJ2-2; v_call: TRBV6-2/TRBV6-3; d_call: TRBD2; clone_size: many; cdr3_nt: TGTGCCAGCAGTTACTCGACTAGCGGGGGGGCGAACACCGGGGAGCTGTTTTTT; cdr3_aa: CASSYSTSGGANTGELFF
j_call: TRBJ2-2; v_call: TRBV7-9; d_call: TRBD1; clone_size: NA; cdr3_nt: TGTGCCAGCAGTTCGGACAGGTCCACCGGGGAGCTGTTTTTT; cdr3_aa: CASSSDRSTGELFF
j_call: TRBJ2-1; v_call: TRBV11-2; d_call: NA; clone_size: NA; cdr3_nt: TGTGCCAGCAGCCACCACCAGGGACCCTACAATGAGCAGTTCTTC; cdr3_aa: CASSHHQGPYNEQFF
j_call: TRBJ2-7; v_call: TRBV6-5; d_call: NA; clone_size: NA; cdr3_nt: TGTGCCAGCAGTTACTCGTCGACAGTACCAACTGGCGAGCAGTACTTC; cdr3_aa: CASSYSSTVPTGEQYF
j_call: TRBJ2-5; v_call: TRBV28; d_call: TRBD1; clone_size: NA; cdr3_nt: TGTGCCAGCAGTCGGGACAGGGGGCGGGAGACCCAGTACTTC; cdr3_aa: CASSRDRGRETQYF
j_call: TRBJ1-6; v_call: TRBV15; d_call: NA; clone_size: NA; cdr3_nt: TGTGCCACCAGCTTAGTTGGGGGAAATTCACCCCTCCACTTT; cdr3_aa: CATSLVGGNSPLHF
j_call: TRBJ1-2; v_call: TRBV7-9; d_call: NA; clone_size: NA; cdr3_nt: TGTGCCAGCAGCAGGGCCGGGACTGCGAAACTCTATGGCTACACCTTC; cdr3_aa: CASSRAGTAKLYGYTF
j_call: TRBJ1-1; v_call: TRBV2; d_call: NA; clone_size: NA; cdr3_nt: TGTGCCAGCAGTTCAGGGGTCCAAGCTTTCTTT; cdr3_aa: CASSSGVQAFF
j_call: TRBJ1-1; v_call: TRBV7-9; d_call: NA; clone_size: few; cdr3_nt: TGTGCCAGCAGCTTAGCCCGGGAGCGTCAGCAGGGACTAGGGTTCTTT; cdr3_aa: CASSLARERQQGLGFF
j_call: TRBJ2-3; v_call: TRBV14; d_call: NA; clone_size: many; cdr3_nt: TGTGCCAGCAGCCATCTAGGCGGACGGGTAACGCTGCAGTATTTT; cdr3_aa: CASSHLGGRVTLQYF
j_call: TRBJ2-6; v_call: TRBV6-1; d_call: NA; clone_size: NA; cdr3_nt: TGTGCCAGCAGTTCAGACAGGTTCGGGTGGGCCAACGTCCTGACTTTC; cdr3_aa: CASSSDRFGWANVLTF
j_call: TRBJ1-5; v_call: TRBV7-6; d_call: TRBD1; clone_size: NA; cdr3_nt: TGTGCCAGCAGCCACGGGACAGGAGAAAATCAGCCCCAGCATTTT; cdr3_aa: CASSHGTGENQPQHF
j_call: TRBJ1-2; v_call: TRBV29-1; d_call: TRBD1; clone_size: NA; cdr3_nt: TGCAGCGTCCCGGGACAGGGTAGGAACTATGGCTACACCTTC; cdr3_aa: CSVPGQGRNYGYTF
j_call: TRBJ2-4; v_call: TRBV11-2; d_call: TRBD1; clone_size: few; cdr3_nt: TGTGCCAGCAGCGTTACGGACAGGGCCAAAAACATTCAGTACTTC; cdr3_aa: CASSVTDRAKNIQYF
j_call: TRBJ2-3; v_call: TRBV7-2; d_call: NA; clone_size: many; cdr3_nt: TGTGCCAGCAGCTTACGGGGCCCCGACTTCACAGATACGCAGTATTTT; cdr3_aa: CASSLRGPDFTDTQYF
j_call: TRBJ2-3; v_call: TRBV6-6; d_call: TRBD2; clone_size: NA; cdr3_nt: TGTGCCAGCAGTTACTCCAAAAACGGGGCTAGCGGGGGGACAGATACGCAGTATTTT; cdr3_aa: CASSYSKNGASGGTDTQYF
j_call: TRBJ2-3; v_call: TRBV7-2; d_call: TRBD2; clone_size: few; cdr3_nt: TGTGCCAGCAGCCAGACTAGCGGGAGGCAGTATTTT; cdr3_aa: CASSQTSGRQYF
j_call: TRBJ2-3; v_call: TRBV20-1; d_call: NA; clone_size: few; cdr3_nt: TGCAGTGCTAGAGATCTTAGGCTGGGGAACACAGATACGCAGTATTTT; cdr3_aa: CSARDLRLGNTDTQYF
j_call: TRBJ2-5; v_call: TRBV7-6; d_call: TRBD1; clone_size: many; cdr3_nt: TGTGCCAGCAGCTTGGGACAGGTGAAGACCCAGTACTTC; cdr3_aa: CASSLGQVKTQYF
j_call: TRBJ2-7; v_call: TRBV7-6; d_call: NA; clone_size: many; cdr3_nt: TGTGCCAGCGGTTCCCCGGAGCTCGAGCAGTACTTC; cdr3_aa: CASGSPELEQYF
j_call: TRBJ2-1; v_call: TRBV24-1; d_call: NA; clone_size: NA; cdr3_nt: TGTGCCACCAGTGTGGGAATGGTAAATGAGCAGTTCTTC; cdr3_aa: CATSVGMVNEQFF
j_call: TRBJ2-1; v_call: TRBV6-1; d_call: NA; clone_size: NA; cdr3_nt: TGTGCCAGCACGGCCAGGTTAACCTACAATGAGCAGTTCTTC; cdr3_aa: CASTARLTYNEQFF
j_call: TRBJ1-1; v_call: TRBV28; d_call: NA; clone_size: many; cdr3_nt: TGTGCCAGCAGTCCCGGGTCTGAGGCTTTCTTT; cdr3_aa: CASSPGSEAFF
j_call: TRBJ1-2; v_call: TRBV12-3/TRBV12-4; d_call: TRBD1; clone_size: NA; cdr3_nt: TGTGCCAGCAGCCTGGGACAGGGGACCGATGGCTACACCTTC; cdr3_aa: CASSLGQGTDGYTF
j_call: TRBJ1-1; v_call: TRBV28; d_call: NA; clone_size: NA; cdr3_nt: TGTGCCAGCAGCCACTCCCCCCCTTGGACAAAATTAAACACTGAAGCTTTCTTT; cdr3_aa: CASSHSPPWTKLNTEAFF
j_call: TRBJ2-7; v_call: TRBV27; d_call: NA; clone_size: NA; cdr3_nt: TGTGCCAGCAGTCCTTTTAGCGGTACCTACGAGCAGTACTTC; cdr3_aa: CASSPFSGTYEQYF
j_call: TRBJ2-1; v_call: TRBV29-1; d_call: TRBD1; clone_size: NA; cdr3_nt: TGCAGCGTTGAGAAGGGGGCTTACAATGAGCAGTTCTTC; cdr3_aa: CSVEKGAYNEQFF
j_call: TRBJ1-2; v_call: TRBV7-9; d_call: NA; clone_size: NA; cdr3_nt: TGTGCCAGCAGCTTAGCAAGGGGAAGCTACACCTTC; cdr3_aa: CASSLARGSYTF
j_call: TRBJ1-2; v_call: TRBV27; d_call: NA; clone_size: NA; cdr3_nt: TGTGCCAGCAGTCCAGGGACCCCCCGTGACTATGGCTACACCTTC; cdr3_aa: CASSPGTPRDYGYTF
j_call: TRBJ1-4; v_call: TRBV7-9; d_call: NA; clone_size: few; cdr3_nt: TGTGCCAGCAGCTCCCAAGGACCCGGCGAAAAACTGTTTTTT; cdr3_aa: CASSSQGPGEKLFF
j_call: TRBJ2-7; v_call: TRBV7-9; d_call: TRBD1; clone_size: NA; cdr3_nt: TGTGCCAGCAGCCACACGACAGGGTCAGTACCCTACGAGCAGTACTTC; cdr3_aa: CASSHTTGSVPYEQYF
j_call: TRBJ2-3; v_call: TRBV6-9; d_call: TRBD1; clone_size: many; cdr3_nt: TGTGCCAGCAGGACCGGGACAGGGGGAACAGATACGCAGTATTTT; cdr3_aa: CASRTGTGGTDTQYF
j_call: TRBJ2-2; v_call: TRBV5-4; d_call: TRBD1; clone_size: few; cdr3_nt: TGTGCCAGCAGCTTGGAAGGACAGGGCCCACTTAACACCGGGGAGCTGTTTTTT; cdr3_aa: CASSLEGQGPLNTGELFF
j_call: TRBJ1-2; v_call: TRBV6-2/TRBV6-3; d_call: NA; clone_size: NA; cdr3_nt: TGTGCCAGCAGTTTTGCAGCGTTCTATGGCTACACCTTC; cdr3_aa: CASSFAAFYGYTF
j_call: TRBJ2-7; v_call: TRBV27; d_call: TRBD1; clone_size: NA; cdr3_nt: TGTGCCAGCAAGGGGGCTGCCCGGCCCCCTGACGAGCAGTACTTC; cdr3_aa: CASKGAARPPDEQYF
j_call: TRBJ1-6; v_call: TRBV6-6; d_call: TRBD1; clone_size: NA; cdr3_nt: TGTGCCAGCAGTTACTGGAGACAGGGAAATAATAATTTACCCCTCCACTTT; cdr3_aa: CASSYWRQGNNNLPLHF
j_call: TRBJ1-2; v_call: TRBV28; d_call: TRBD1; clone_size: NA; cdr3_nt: TGTGCCAGCAGACAACCGGGACAGGCCGTCGGCTACACCTTC; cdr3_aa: CASRQPGQAVGYTF
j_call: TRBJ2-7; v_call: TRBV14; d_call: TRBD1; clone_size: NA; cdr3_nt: TGTGCCAGCAGCCCCCGGACAGGGGGCATGGACGAGCAGTACTTC; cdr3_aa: CASSPRTGGMDEQYF